This TCR beta chain was obtained from a study of T cell responses to AZD1222 COVID-19 vaccine. Broader study findings: Donors skewed white British and female; clonal diversity was possibly underestimated. AZD1222 recipients seropositive at baseline numbered only six or seven.

Notes on this clone: Its antigen is unidentified.

Sequenced by immunoSEQ multiplex PCR; TCRdb stores in-frame clones only, minus some. The sample lists 150,000 to 200,000 clones, approximately 91% occurring once. This specimen was peripheral blood, taken 28 days after the second AZD1222 dose. The sequence was collected from an adult who received the AZD1222 COVID-19 vaccine.

Written as DNA, the CDR3 is TGTGCCAGCAGTGAACAGGGTGTTGACAATCAGCCCCAGCATTTT. Translation: CASSEQGVDNQPQHF. The gene calls are TRBV2 and TRBJ1-5; perhaps TRBD1 as D (5 bases). Trimming left V 2 bases short and J 3 bases short, with 11 bases between. CDR1 and CDR2 from the germline V gene are SNHLY and FYNNEI. The CDR3 spans 15 residues.